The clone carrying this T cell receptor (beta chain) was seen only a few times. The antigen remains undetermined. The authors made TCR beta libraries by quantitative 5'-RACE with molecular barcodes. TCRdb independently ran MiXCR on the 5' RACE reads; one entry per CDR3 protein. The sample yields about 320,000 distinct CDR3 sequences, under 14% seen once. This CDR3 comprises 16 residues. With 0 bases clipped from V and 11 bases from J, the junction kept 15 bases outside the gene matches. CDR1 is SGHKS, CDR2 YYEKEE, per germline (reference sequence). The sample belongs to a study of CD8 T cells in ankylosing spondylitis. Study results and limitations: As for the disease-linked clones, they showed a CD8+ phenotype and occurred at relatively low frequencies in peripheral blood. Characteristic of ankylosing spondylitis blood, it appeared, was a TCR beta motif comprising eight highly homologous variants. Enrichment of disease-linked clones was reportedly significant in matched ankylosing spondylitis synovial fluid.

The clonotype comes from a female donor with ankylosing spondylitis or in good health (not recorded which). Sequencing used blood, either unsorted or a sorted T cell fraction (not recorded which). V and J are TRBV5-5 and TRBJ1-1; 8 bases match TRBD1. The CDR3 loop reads CASSLAGGQARVGAFF. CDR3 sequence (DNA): TGTGCCAGCAGCTTGGCAGGGGGACAGGCCCGGGTTGGGGCTTTCTTT.